A single sample is the source of the 8 T cell receptor beta chains below, sequenced in a study of low-dose radiotherapy and immunotherapy resistance in tumors. Time point noted: after trial treatment. Regarding treatment: LDRT plus nivolumab, ipilimumab, low-dose cyclophosphamide and aspirin (RACIN trial). Primers used for first-strand cDNA, a TRAV- and TRBV-specific set, covered both alpha and beta chains. The authors ran about 18 PCR cycles to amplify TCRs with a constant-region primer and V-primer adapter. In TCRdb, the reads were re-called with MiXCR into one record per CDR3 protein. The sample carries some 100,000 distinct CDR3 sequences, roughly 20% recorded once. Specimen: PBMCs, collected after low-dose radiotherapy plus immunotherapy. The receptors here all came from a male donor with prostate cancer.

The sample holds many counts of this clonotype. The chain joins TRBV24-1 to TRBJ2-1; D perhaps matches TRBD2 (6 bases). Germline CDR1 KGHDR, CDR2 SFDVKD. This CDR3 is built from 13 residues. Trimming pared 3 bases from V and 5 bases from J, leaving 7 bases between. The CDR3 loop is CATSDPGDNEQFF. CDR3 sequence (DNA): TGTGCCACCAGTGATCCGGGGGACAATGAGCAGTTCTTC.

This clonotype was seen at least ten times. This chain's CDR3 is CASSIGQNNEQFF. CDR3 sequence (DNA): TGTGCCAGTAGTATAGGACAGAACAATGAGCAGTTCTTC. The V and J genes are TRBV19 and TRBJ2-1; D might be TRBD1 (5 bases). The CDR3 extends over 13 amino acids. Germline loops: CDR1 LNHDA, CDR2 SQIVND (reference sequence). Trimming took 1 base from V and 5 from J, leaving 6 bases between them.

This clonotype came up many times. This chain joins TRBV3-1 and TRBJ2-5, with TRBD2 matching 8 bases. V gave up 4 bases and J gave up 2 bases; unmatched junction bases: 6. CDR1 and CDR2 from the germline V gene are LGHDT and YNNKEL (reference sequence). The CDR3 length is 15 residues. CDR3 region: CASSRRGVPQETQYF. The CDR3, as DNA: TGTGCCAGCAGCCGGCGGGGGGTCCCACAAGAGACCCAGTACTTC.

The chain combines TRBV28 with TRBJ2-1, with 10 bases matching TRBD2. Trimming removed 5 bases from V and 5 bases from J; junction bases left unmatched: 6. Germline V lookup: CDR1 MDHEN, CDR2 SYDVKM. The CDR3 length is 15 residues. CDR3 coding DNA: TGTGCCAGCAGTCCTCTAGCGGGAGCTCACAATGAGCAGTTCTTC. Protein product: CASSPLAGAHNEQFF.

This clonotype has a handful of counts. The J gene is TRBJ2-7, the V gene TRBV5-1, with a weak D call TRBD2 (6 bases). Trimming cost V 4 bases and J 6 bases, with 14 bases left between them. The CDR3 is 13 amino acids. CDR1 and CDR2 (germline): SGHRS, YFSETQ. This CDR3 is CASSPAAGVEQYF. Here the CDR3 DNA reads TGCGCCAGCAGCCCCGCAGCGGGTGTCGAGCAGTACTTC.

This chain joins TRBV9 and TRBJ1-2, with 9 bases identical to TRBD1. J lost 8 bases, V lost 3 bases, and 5 bases had no gene match. This CDR3 contains 13 residues. CDR1 and CDR2 from the germline V gene are SGDLS and YYNGEE. The CDR3 loop reads CASSDTGGIGYTF. Written as DNA, the CDR3 is TGTGCCAGCAGCGACACAGGGGGCATAGGCTACACCTTC.

This clonotype occurred many times. The chain has TRBV19 and TRBJ1-5; weak D call: TRBD1 (6 bases). V lost 5 bases and J lost 7, with 12 bases in between. The CDR3 length is 13 residues. CDR1 is LNHDA and CDR2 is SQIVND in the germline V gene (reference sequence). The CDR3 region has the DNA TGTGCCAGTAGTCCACAGGGAATGCAGCCCCAGCATTTT. Residues: CASSPQGMQPQHF.

Regarding this clonotype: A single base is all that separates this from a far larger clone, so a read error is likely. J is TRBJ2-1 and V is TRBV7-6, with 12 positions matching TRBD2. V shed 5 bases, J shed 10 bases, and the junction held 12 bases outside the gene matches. The CDR3 contains 16 residues. The V gene's germline CDR1 is SGHVS and CDR2 FNYEAQ. CDR3 DNA sequence: TGTGCCAGCAGCACCTTGACTAGCGGGGGTGCCTACGAGCAGTTCTTC. Translating gives CASSTLTSGGAYEQFF. Full variable domain (remainder filled in from reference TRBV7-6 and TRBJ2-1): GAGVSQSPRYKVTKRGQDVALRCDPISGHVSLYWYRQALGQGPEFLTYFNYEAQQDKSGLPNDRFSAERPEGSISTLTIQRTEQRDSAMYRCASSTLTSGGAYEQFFGPGTRLTVL.